One and the same sample provided the 30 T cell receptor beta chains below, sequenced in a study of blood T cell repertoires in COVID-19 (dated by TCRdb to 2019 to 2021). To prepare the library, the immunoSEQ multiplex PCR assay was applied. In TCRdb, the immuneACCESS table is reduced to in-frame sequences with V and J assigned. These tables do not hold every clone; where another copy was compared, an unresolved V gene accounts for under half, and the others remain unexplained. For this sample the table gives roughly 230,000 clones, of which around nine tenths were detected only once. The leading ten clones occupy roughly 7.2% of the sample. The sequencing input was PBMCs or T cells enriched from blood (not recorded which). These receptors were obtained from a man under 40 in a cohort exposed to, infected with or recovered from COVID-19 (not recorded which).

The sample holds a few counts of this clone. J is TRBJ2-1 and V is TRBV19, with 10 bases lining up with TRBD2. The CDR3 runs to 14 residues. Germline V CDR1 and CDR2: LNHDA, SQIVND (reference sequence). The V gene end was trimmed by 7 bases and the J gene end by 9 bases; junction bases not matched to a gene: 9. This CDR3 reads CASKDSGLATEQFF. The CDR3 DNA is TGTGCCAGTAAGGATTCGGGACTAGCGACTGAGCAGTTCTTC.

The CDR3 sequence: CASSAPGRNNSPLHF. The CDR3 nucleotides read TGTGCCAGCAGTGCCCCTGGCAGGAATAATTCACCCCTCCACTTT. This chain connects TRBV28 to TRBJ1-6; no firm D call. Germline loops: CDR1 MDHEN, CDR2 SYDVKM. The CDR3 consists of 15 residues. The V and J ends lost 5 bases and 5 bases respectively, with 13 bases between them.

The chain uses TRBV19 and TRBJ2-7; 9 bases are a match to TRBD1. The V and J ends lost 1 base and 1 base, in that order; junction bases with no gene match: 2. CDR3 size: 15 residues. Germline V gene sequence: CDR1 LNHDA, CDR2 SQIVND (reference sequence). The CDR3 protein is CASSIGQGGSYEQYF. CDR3 DNA: TGTGCCAGTAGTATAGGACAGGGGGGATCCTACGAGCAGTACTTC.

This clone was observed a single time. J is TRBJ1-2 and V is TRBV25-1; D perhaps matches TRBD1 (6 bases). The CDR3 is made up of 14 amino acids. Trimming took 8 bases from V and 2 from J, leaving 15 bases between them. CDR1 and CDR2 (germline): MGHDK, SYGVNS. CDR3 protein: CASPTGFGNYGYTF. CDR3 in DNA: TGTGCCAGCCCCACAGGGTTCGGGAACTATGGCTACACCTTC.

This clone was detected a few times. The chain combines TRBV5-4 with TRBJ1-1; TRBD1 might be the D (6 bases). CDR3 length equals 14 residues. Germline loops: CDR1 SGHNT, CDR2 YYREEE (reference sequence). V was trimmed by 5 bases and J by 1 base, leaving 12 bases between them. The CDR3: CASRRGGGNTEAFF. Here the CDR3 DNA reads TGTGCCAGCAGGCGGGGGGGCGGGAACACTGAAGCTTTCTTT.

V gene TRBV9 combines with J gene TRBJ2-1; TRBD2 might be the D (7 bases). V lost 5 bases, J lost 9 bases, and 15 bases lay in between. This CDR3 comprises 13 residues. CDR1 and CDR2 (germline): SGDLS, YYNGEE. The CDR3 region has the DNA TGTGCCAGCAGTAAAGGGGGGGGAACTGAGCAGTTCTTC. Translating gives CASSKGGGTEQFF. The full variable domain, with the rest looked up from reference TRBV9 and TRBJ2-1, is DSGVTQTPKHLITATGQRVTLRCSPRSGDLSVYWYQQSLDQGLQFLIQYYNGEERAKGNILERFSAQQFPDLHSELNLSSLELGDSALYFCASSKGGGTEQFFGPGTRLTVL.

The chain employs TRBV7-3 and TRBJ2-2; 13 nucleotides match TRBD2. Germline-derived CDR1 and CDR2 are SGHTA and FQGTGA. CDR3 length: 19 amino acids. V was clipped by 3 bases and J by 4 bases; unmatched bases: 11. CDR3 loop: CASSLGHIGLAGVTGELFF. In nucleotides, the CDR3 is TGTGCCAGCAGCTTGGGCCACATAGGACTAGCGGGAGTCACCGGGGAGCTGTTTTTT.

This sequence joins TRBV6-5 and TRBJ1-2, with D possibly TRBD1 on 6 matching bases. This CDR3 has 11 amino acids. Germline V gene lookup returns CDR1 MNHEY and CDR2 SVGAGI. The ends were cut back, 8 bases at V and 9 bases at J, with 13 bases in the middle. The CDR3 loop is CASYIQGRYTF. CDR3 sequence (DNA): TGTGCCAGCTATATACAGGGCCGCTACACCTTC.

This chain joins TRBV5-1 and TRBJ1-5; D is undetermined. Trimming shortened V by 0 bases and J by 2 bases, and 9 bases separated the two germline ends. The CDR3 runs 15 residues. CDR1 and CDR2 (germline): SGHRS, YFSETQ. The CDR3 here is CASSLEGAGNQPQHF. For the CDR3, the DNA is TGCGCCAGCAGCTTGGAGGGAGCTGGCAATCAGCCCCAGCATTTT.

The chain carries TRBV28 and TRBJ2-1, with D perhaps matching TRBD2 (7 bases). This CDR3 is built from 14 residues. The V end lost 6 bases, the J end lost 9 bases, and 18 bases lay between the germline ends. Germline V lookup: CDR1 MDHEN, CDR2 SYDVKM. CDR3 in amino acids: CASSPVGGRTEQFF. The CDR3, as DNA: TGTGCCAGCAGCCCGGTCGGGGGGCGCACTGAGCAGTTCTTC.

The rearrangement joins TRBV27 to TRBJ2-3, with D unresolved. V was clipped by 5 bases and J by 3 bases, with 15 bases between them. The CDR3 runs 15 residues. Germline V lookup: CDR1 MNHEY, CDR2 SMNVEV (reference sequence). The CDR3 is CASSPLTRKTDTQYF. CDR3 sequence (DNA): TGTGCCAGCAGTCCTTTGACTCGGAAGACAGATACGCAGTATTTT.

The V gene is TRBV28, the J gene TRBJ2-2, with TRBD2 matching over 11 bases. The V gene end was trimmed by 7 bases and the J gene end by 3 bases; junction bases not matched to a gene: 7. The CDR3 loop spans 16 amino acids. Germline V gene lookup returns CDR1 MDHEN and CDR2 SYDVKM. DNA of the CDR3: TGTGCCAGCATGACTAGCGGGAAGGTGGACACCGGGGAGCTGTTTTTT. This encodes CASMTSGKVDTGELFF.

The chain recombines TRBV5-6 with TRBJ1-2, with 7 bases fitting TRBD1. Germline trimming cut 4 bases from V and 3 bases from J; bases unmatched to any gene: 9. CDR1 and CDR2 from the germline V gene are SGHDT and YYEEEE. The CDR3 runs 15 residues. The CDR3 reads CASSPDRDGDYGYTF. The CDR3, as DNA: TGTGCCAGCAGCCCAGACAGGGACGGGGACTATGGCTACACCTTC.

This chain connects TRBV11-2 to TRBJ2-5; D is undetermined. CDR3 size: 14 residues. Trimming took 3 bases from V and 2 from J, leaving 10 bases between them. The germline CDR1 and CDR2 sequences are SGHAT and FQNNGV. CDR3 in amino acids: CASSFPPTQETQYF. CDR3 DNA: TGTGCCAGCAGCTTTCCCCCTACTCAAGAGACCCAGTACTTC.

This clone showed up just once. This chain links TRBV12-2 with TRBJ1-1; the table's TRBD1 call for D was not verified on the DNA. TRBV12-2 is termed a pseudogene. This CDR3 has 20 residues. CDR3: CASRLEFKQDPPRMNTEAFF. The CDR3 DNA sequence: TGTGCAAGTCGCTTAGAGTTTAAACAGGACCCACCCCGGATGAACACTGAAGCTTTCTTT.

A single count supports this clone. The genes are TRBV4-2 and TRBJ1-5; D gene uncertain. Germline CDR1 reads LGHNA; CDR2 reads YNFKEQ. The CDR3 is made up of 14 amino acids. V lost 0 bases and J 6 bases, leaving 9 bases between the germline ends. The CDR3 bases are TGTGCCAGCAGCCAAGAGAGGTTGGGTCAGCCCCAGCATTTT. Translated: CASSQERLGQPQHF.

The V call is TRBV5-4, the J call TRBJ1-2, with TRBD1 identical over 9 bases. Germline V CDR1 and CDR2: SGHNT, YYREEE (reference sequence). This CDR3 has 15 amino acids. Trimming at V came to 2 bases and at J to 2 bases, leaving 4 bases not matched to a gene. In DNA, the CDR3 is TGTGCCAGCAGCTTCAAGGGACAGGGAAACTATGGCTACACCTTC. Its protein is CASSFKGQGNYGYTF.

V usage is TRBV28 and J usage is TRBJ2-7; a possible D gene is TRBD2 (7 bases). The V gene lost 8 bases and the J gene lost 0 bases, with 11 bases spanning the gap. The germline V gene has CDR1 MDHEN and CDR2 SYDVKM. CDR3 length: 13 residues. The CDR3 DNA reads as TGTGCCAGCGCGGGGGCTGGCTCCTACGAGCAGTACTTC. The encoded protein is CASAGAGSYEQYF.

The rearrangement uses TRBV3-1 (or the pseudogene TRBV3-2) and TRBJ2-7, with D perhaps matching TRBD2 (5 bases). Trimming pared 2 bases from V and 4 bases from J, leaving 15 bases between. CDR1 is LGHDT and CDR2 is YNNKEL in the germline V gene (reference sequence). This CDR3 is built from 15 residues. The CDR3 loop is CASSQRGIVRYEQYF. CDR3 nucleotides: TGTGCCAGCAGCCAACGGGGAATTGTTCGGTACGAGCAGTACTTC.

V gene TRBV4-2 combines with J gene TRBJ2-5, with 11 nucleotides matching TRBD2. This CDR3 is 16 amino acids long. The trim removed 4 bases at V and 4 bases at J, leaving 8 bases unmatched. Per the germline V gene, CDR1 is LGHNA and CDR2 is YNFKEQ. For the CDR3, the DNA is TGTGCCAGCAGCCCCACTAGCGGGAGTATGAGAGAGACCCAGTACTTC. Residues: CASSPTSGSMRETQYF.

The rearrangement uses TRBV7-9 and TRBJ1-1; D is unresolved. V lost 5 bases and J 8 bases, leaving 9 bases between the germline ends. CDR1 and CDR2 from the germline V gene are SEHNR and FQNEAQ (reference sequence). The CDR3 spans 11 residues. The CDR3 region has the DNA TGTGCCAGCAGCGTCCAGGTCGAAGCTTTCTTT. Protein: CASSVQVEAFF.

This rearrangement joins TRBV5-1 to TRBJ1-6; D is possibly TRBD1 (6 bases). The CDR3 runs to 17 residues. V gave up 5 bases and J gave up 8 bases, with 23 bases separating them. In germline, CDR1 is SGHRS, CDR2 YFSETQ. CDR3 residues: CASSSQGRDILDSPLHF. CDR3 sequence (DNA): TGCGCCAGCAGTAGTCAGGGCCGGGACATATTGGATTCACCCCTCCACTTT.

This chain's CDR3 is CASSTRRTSTDTQYF. The CDR3 DNA reads as TGTGCCAGCAGCACGCGGAGGACTAGCACAGATACGCAGTATTTT. The rearrangement links TRBV3-1 (or the pseudogene TRBV3-2) to TRBJ2-3; D might be TRBD2 (5 bases). V gave up 5 bases and J gave up 0 bases, with 12 bases separating them. This CDR3 contains 15 residues. The V gene's germline CDR1 is LGHDT and CDR2 YNNKEL (reference sequence).

The chain links TRBV5-8 to TRBJ2-7; 7 nucleotides align to TRBD1. The germline gives CDR1 SGHTS, CDR2 YDEGEE. This CDR3 is built from 17 residues. The V gene end was trimmed by 7 bases and the J gene end by 1 base; junction bases not matched to a gene: 17. CDR3 amino acids: CASPYRGAAKISYEQYF. CDR3 nucleotides: TGTGCCAGCCCCTACAGGGGCGCCGCAAAGATTTCCTACGAGCAGTACTTC.

This chain uses TRBV4-2 with TRBJ2-7; 11 bases line up with TRBD2. The germline V gene has CDR1 LGHNA and CDR2 YNFKEQ. The junction had 16 bases not matched to a gene; V was cut back by 1 base and J by 2 bases. The CDR3 extends over 20 amino acids. CDR3 sequence reads: CASSQVAPGGLAGGPYEQYF. In nucleotides, the CDR3 is TGTGCCAGCAGCCAAGTCGCTCCTGGGGGGCTAGCGGGAGGCCCCTACGAGCAGTACTTC.

The chain links TRBV27 to TRBJ2-7; TRBD2 aligns across 15 bases. CDR1 is MNHEY, CDR2 SMNVEV, per germline (reference sequence). This CDR3 contains 14 residues. Trimming took 3 bases from V and 7 from J; bases not matched to a gene: 1. DNA for the CDR3: TGTGCCAGCAGTTTGGGACTAGCGGGAGGTGAGCAGTACTTC. Translation: CASSLGLAGGEQYF.

This clone was seen only a few times. The chain uses TRBV19 and TRBJ1-1; 8 bases agree with TRBD1. J was trimmed by 1 base and V by 6 bases; bases with no gene match: 10. The CDR3 length is 16 residues. Germline lookup yields CDR1 LNHDA and CDR2 SQIVND (reference sequence). CDR3: CASRRGPGQGNTEAFF. The CDR3 DNA is TGTGCCAGTAGGAGGGGCCCCGGACAGGGGAACACTGAAGCTTTCTTT.

This clone was observed a few times. The chain employs TRBV3-1 (or the pseudogene TRBV3-2) and TRBJ2-1; 15 bases align to TRBD2. The CDR3 has 19 amino acids. Germline CDR1 reads LGHDT; CDR2 reads YNNKEL (reference sequence). V trimming: 4 bases; J trimming: 0 bases; junction bases outside the gene matches: 7. This CDR3 reads CASSPGTSGRRNSYNEQFF. CDR3 in DNA: TGTGCCAGCAGCCCCGGGACTAGCGGGAGGCGGAACTCCTACAATGAGCAGTTCTTC.

Written as DNA, the CDR3 is TGTGCCAGTAGTCCCCGGGACAGGGGATTCGCTTTCTTT. Its protein is CASSPRDRGFAFF. The V gene is TRBV19, the J gene TRBJ1-1, with 10 nucleotides matching TRBD1. The CDR3 covers 13 residues. CDR1 and CDR2 (germline): LNHDA, SQIVND (reference sequence). J gave up 11 bases and V 5 bases, and 8 bases lay outside the gene matches.

V gene TRBV24-1 combines with J gene TRBJ2-3, with D perhaps matching TRBD2 (6 bases). The germline CDR1 and CDR2 sequences are KGHDR and SFDVKD. This CDR3 is 14 amino acids long. Trimming took off 4 bases at V and 8 bases at J, with 15 bases between the two ends. The CDR3 protein is CATSDPRLDTTQYF. The CDR3, as DNA: TGTGCCACCAGTGACCCGAGACTAGACACTACGCAGTATTTT.